This record concerns one T cell receptor beta chain sequence. Its antigen remains unknown. The people who gave samples were healthy Caucasians from Russia, aged about 6 to 100. Researchers isolated at least 7 million PBMCs per sample. This entry belongs to a study of blood T cells in healthy people across ages. The authors ran a second PCR of roughly 6 to 11 cycles using a sample-barcoded 5' primer and a J-beta primer mix. A template-switch adaptor that had 12 random nucleotides put a tag on each cDNA molecule. TCRdb used MiXCR to reprocess the 5' RACE reads, holding one entry per CDR3 protein. The profile shows 1.5 million to 2 million distinct CDR3 sequences, roughly two fifths of them singletons. The V and J ends lost 3 bases and 5 bases respectively, with 10 bases between them. CDR3 length: 12 residues. Germline V CDR1 and CDR2: DFQATT, SNEGSKA (reference sequence). Whole-study results and caveats: While age rose, TCR beta diversity per million T cells dropped in a roughly linear way.

V gene TRBV20-1 combines with J gene TRBJ2-5; D unresolved. This clonotype originated in a human donor in good health. The sample consisted of blood. The CDR3 DNA sequence: TGCAGTGCTAGGTCCAGAGAGGAGACCCAGTACTTC. Protein sequence: CSARSREETQYF.